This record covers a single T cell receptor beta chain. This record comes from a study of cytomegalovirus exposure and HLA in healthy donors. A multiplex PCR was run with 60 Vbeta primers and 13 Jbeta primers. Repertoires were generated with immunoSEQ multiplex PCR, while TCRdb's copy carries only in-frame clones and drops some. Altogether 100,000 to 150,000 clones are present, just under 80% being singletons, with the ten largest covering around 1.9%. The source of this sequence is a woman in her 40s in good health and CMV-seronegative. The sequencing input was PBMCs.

As DNA, the CDR3 is TGTGCCAGCAGCGGCGAGGAGGCTGGAGGAAACACCATATATTTT. Translating gives CASSGEEAGGNTIYF. V gene TRBV9 combines with J gene TRBJ1-3; D gene uncertain. The germline V and J ends were trimmed by 3 bases and 4 bases, with 14 bases remaining between them. Germline lookup yields CDR1 SGDLS and CDR2 YYNGEE. The length of the CDR3 is 15 residues.